This T cell receptor (beta chain) was observed in a study of shared clonotypes between healthy human individuals (TCRdb year 2020). For context, the study as a whole: The cohort included three men and a couple of women between 18 and 49 years of age. Per donor, three plates each were used for CD4 naive and CD4 memory, two for CD8 naive, and one for CD8 memory. The study deeply sequenced blood TCR repertoires of about 5 healthy adults to estimate repertoire size and the extent of clonotype sharing between individuals. To increase sequencing depth and limit assay-specific biases, TCR repertoire library preparation and sequencing were carried out by different laboratories using diverse techniques. Leukapheresis yielded between about 0.85 and 10 billion PBMCs per donor.

Using the deep immunoSEQ assay, TCR CDR3 regions were amplified from genomic DNA by multiplex PCR. Extracted genomic DNA from each cell subset was distributed evenly across all wells of several immunoSEQ 96-well plates, and each plate was treated as a replicate. For sorted subsets, each replicate PCR was loaded with roughly 200 ng genomic DNA, equivalent to roughly 30,000 T cell genomes. Purified libraries were measured with a Qubit 3.0 fluorometer, size-checked on a Bioanalyzer 2100, and measured again with the KAPA Library Quantification kit. A separate single-read 150-cycle Illumina NextSeq 550 flow cell was used to sequence each immunoSEQ 96-well plate. The authors processed their data as follows. Because the immunoSEQ output held only junctional sequences and lacked quality scores, the filtering could not match the filtering applied to full-length reads. To assign V/J genes and CDR3, sequences were annotated against IMGT germline references using PyIR, a Python wrapper for IgBLAST v1.9. Reads were removed for weak V/J assignments (E-value above 1e-6), missing CDR3, stop codons, out-of-frame junctions, or ambiguous translated residues. A V3J clonotype was defined by an identical inferred V gene, J gene, and CDR3 amino acid sequence. To compute the percentage overlap between repertoires, the number of shared unique clonotypes was divided by the size of the smaller repertoire. RTK rarefaction, the Chao1 estimator, and Recon v2.1 estimates of unobserved clonotypes were used to assess repertoire richness. Generation probabilities were computed with OLGA for all TCRbeta clonotypes obtained by the gDNA method from a handful of donors. This immuneACCESS table, as held by TCRdb, lists in-frame sequences with V and J called but not all clones. Of the missing ones, under half trace to an unresolved V gene in checked studies; the others have no known cause. V and J calls and clone size follow that table, whereas D and trimming were derived from the DNA. The sample records millions of clones, about 93% of which are singletons. Roughly 1.7% of the sample belongs to the ten largest clones.

What the research found in general, with its limitations: Across a few donors, roughly 5.4% of naive CD4, 3.5% of naive CD8, under 2.5% of memory CD4, and approximately 0.4% of memory CD8 clonotypes were shared. Even with the large sequencing depth, rarefaction of the sorted-subset datasets indicated that sequencing was incomplete. Sampling was restricted to blood, and TCR repertoires in tissue are likely to differ from TCR repertoires in blood. Naive subsets generally had larger estimated clonotype richness than memory subsets did. The small number of donors limited the genetic and exposure-history diversity represented. Based on pairwise subsampling, the degree of clonotype sharing among donors was expected to be affected by sequencing depth. Compared with non-shared clonotypes, clonotypes shared by all four sorted-subset donors had higher generation probabilities.

As regards this clone: The clone's antigen remains unknown. No much larger clone is present one base from it, and per-base qualities are unavailable.

The germline V gene encodes CDR1 SEHNR and CDR2 FQNEAQ (reference sequence). The CDR3 runs 13 amino acids, cysteine and phenylalanine included. The only DNA kept is the CDR3, 39 bases in frame from the first base. The V end gives up 6 bases and the J end 2 bases, leaving 2 bases in the junction not matched to a gene. CD8 naive samples were CD45RO-negative cells positively selected for CCR7, giving a CD45RA+CCR7+ population that excluded TemRA cells. The donors were healthy, HIV-negative adults with no recently reported acute infections or vaccinations. Only Caucasian adults living in Nashville, Tennessee, USA were represented among the donors. After blood collection by leukapheresis, PBMCs were isolated using Ficoll-Histopaque density gradient centrifugation and then cryopreserved in the vapor phase of liquid nitrogen. Analytical flow cytometry was used to check the purity and quantity of each magnetically sorted T cell population. Each sorted fraction had its genomic DNA isolated and then quantified by UV absorbance on a Nanodrop 2000c.

The sample consisted of naive CD8+ T cells from PBMCs. The cell subset or site label for this specimen denotes: CD45RA+CCR7+. The TCR was taken from a man younger than 30 in good health. Some clones in this sample may be carry-over from other donors' samples. The receptor chain draws on TRBV7-9 and TRBJ1-2; 8 of the junction bases match TRBD1. The bases read TGTGCCAGCAGATCAGGGGGCAACTATGGCTACACCTTC. Its protein is CASRSGGNYGYTF.